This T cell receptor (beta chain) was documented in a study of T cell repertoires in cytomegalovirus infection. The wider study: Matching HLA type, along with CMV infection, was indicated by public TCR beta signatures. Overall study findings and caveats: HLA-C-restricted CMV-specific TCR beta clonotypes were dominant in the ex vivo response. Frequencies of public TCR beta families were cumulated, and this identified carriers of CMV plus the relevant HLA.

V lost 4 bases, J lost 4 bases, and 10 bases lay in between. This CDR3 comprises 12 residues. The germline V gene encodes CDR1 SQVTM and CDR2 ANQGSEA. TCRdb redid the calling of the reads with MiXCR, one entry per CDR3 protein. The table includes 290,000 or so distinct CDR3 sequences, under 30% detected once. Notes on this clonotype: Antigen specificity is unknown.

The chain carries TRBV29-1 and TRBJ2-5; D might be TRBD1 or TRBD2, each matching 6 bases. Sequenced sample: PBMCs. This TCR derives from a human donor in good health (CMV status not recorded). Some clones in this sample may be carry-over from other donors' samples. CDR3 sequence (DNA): TGCAGCGTTGTGGGGGGCACAGAGACCCAGTACTTC. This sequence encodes CSVVGGTETQYF.